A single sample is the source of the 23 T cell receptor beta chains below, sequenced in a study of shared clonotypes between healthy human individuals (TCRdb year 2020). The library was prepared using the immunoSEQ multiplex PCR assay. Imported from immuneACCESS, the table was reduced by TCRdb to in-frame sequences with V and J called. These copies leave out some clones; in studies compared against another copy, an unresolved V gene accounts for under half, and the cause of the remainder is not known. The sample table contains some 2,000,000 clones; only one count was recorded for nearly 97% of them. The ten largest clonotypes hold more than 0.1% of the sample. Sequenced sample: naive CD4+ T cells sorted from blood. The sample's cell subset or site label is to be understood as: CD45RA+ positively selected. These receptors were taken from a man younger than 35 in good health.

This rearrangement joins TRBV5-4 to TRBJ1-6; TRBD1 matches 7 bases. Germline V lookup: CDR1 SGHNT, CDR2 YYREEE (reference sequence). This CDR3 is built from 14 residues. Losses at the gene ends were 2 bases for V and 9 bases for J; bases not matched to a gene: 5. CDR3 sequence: CASSFRDSGSPLHF. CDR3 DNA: TGTGCCAGCAGCTTCCGGGACAGTGGTTCACCCCTCCACTTT.

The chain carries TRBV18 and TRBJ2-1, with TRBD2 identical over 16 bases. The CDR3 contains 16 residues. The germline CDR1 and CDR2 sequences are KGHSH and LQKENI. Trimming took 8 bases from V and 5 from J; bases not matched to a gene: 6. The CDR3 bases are TGTGCCAGCGGACCGGGACTAGCGGGAGGGGACAATGAGCAGTTCTTC. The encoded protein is CASGPGLAGGDNEQFF.

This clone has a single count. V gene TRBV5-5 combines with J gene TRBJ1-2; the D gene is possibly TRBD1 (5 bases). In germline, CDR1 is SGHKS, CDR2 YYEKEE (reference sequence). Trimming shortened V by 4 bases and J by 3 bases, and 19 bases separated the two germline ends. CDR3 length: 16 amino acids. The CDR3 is CASSPTGPEGYYGYTF. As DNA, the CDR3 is TGTGCCAGCAGCCCTACGGGACCGGAGGGGTACTATGGCTACACCTTC.

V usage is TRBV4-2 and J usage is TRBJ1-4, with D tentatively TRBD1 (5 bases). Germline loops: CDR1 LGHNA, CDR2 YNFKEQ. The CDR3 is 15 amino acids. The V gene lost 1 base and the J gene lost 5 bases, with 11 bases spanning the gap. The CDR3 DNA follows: TGTGCCAGCAGCCAAGTAATGGGGCGGAATGAAAAACTGTTTTTT. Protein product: CASSQVMGRNEKLFF.

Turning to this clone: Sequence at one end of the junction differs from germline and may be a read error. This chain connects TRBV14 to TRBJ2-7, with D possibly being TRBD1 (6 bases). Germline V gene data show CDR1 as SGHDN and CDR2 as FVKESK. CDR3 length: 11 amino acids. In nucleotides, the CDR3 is TGTGCCAGCAGCCAAGATAGGGGACAACACTTC. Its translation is CASSQDRGQHF.

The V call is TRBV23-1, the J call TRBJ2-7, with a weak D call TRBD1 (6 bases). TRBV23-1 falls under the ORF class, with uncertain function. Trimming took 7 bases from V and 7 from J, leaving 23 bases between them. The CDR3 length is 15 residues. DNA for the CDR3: TGCGCCAGCATCTCAGACAGGAGAATTTACGAGGAGCAGTACTTC. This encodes CASISDRRIYEEQYF.

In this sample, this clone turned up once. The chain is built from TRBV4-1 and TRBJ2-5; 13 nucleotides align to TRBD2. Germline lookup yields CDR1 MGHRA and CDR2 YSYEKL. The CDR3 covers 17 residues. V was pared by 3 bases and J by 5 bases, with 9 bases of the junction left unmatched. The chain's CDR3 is CASSQAGTSGVGETQYF. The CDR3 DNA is TGCGCCAGCAGCCAGGCCGGGACTAGCGGGGTGGGGGAGACCCAGTACTTC.

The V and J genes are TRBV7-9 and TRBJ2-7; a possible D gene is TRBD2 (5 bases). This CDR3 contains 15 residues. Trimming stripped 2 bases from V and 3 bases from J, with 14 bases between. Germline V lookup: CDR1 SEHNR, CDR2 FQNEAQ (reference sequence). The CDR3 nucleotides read TGTGCCAGCAGCTTACAAGCGGTAACCATCTACGAGCAGTACTTC. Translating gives CASSLQAVTIYEQYF.

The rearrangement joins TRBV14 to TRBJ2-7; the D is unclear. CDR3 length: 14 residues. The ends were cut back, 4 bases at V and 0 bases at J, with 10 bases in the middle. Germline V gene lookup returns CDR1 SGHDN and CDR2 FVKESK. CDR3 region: CASSRFRSSYEQYF. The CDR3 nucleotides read TGTGCCAGCAGCCGTTTTCGAAGCTCCTACGAGCAGTACTTC. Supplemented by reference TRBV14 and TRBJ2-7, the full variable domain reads EAGVTQFPSHSVIEKGQTVTLRCDPISGHDNLYWYRRVMGKEIKFLLHFVKESKQDESGMPNNRFLAERTGGTYSTLKVQPAELEDSGVYFCASSRFRSSYEQYFGPGTRLTVT.

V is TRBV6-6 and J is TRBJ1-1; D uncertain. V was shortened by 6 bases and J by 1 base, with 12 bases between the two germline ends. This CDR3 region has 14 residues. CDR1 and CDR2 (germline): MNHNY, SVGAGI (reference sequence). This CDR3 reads CASSLIDGNTEAFF. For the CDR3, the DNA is TGTGCCAGCAGCCTAATCGACGGGAACACTGAAGCTTTCTTT.

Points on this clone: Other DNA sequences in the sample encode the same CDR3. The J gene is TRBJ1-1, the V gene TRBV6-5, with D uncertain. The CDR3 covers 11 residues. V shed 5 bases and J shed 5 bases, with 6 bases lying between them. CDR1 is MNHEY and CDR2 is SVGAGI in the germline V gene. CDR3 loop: CASSLGTEAFF. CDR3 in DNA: TGTGCCAGCAGTCTGGGGACTGAAGCTTTCTTT.

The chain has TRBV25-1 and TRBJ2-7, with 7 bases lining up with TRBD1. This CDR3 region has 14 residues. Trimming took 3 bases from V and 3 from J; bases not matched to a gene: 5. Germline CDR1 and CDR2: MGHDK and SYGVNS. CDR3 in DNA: TGTGCCAGCAGTGACCCAGACAGGGACTACGAGCAGTACTTC. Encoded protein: CASSDPDRDYEQYF.

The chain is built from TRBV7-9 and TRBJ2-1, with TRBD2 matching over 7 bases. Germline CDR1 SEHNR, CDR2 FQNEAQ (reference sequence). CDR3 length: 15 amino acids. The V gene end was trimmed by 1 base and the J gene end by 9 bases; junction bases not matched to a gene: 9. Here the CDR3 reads CASSLVMGEGLEQFF. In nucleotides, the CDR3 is TGTGCCAGCAGCTTAGTCATGGGGGAGGGCCTTGAGCAGTTCTTC.

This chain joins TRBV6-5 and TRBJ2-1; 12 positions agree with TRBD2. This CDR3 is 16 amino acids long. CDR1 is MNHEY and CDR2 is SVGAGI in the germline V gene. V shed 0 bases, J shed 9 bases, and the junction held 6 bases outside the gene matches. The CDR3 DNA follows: TGTGCCAGCAGTTACTCCCTGACTAGCGGGAGCGGTGAGCAGTTCTTC. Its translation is CASSYSLTSGSGEQFF.

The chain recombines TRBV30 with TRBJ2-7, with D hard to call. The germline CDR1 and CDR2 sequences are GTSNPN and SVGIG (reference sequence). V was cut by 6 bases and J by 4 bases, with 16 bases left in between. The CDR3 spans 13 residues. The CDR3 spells CACRLDSPYEQYF. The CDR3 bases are TGTGCCTGTCGGCTCGACTCTCCTTACGAGCAGTACTTC.

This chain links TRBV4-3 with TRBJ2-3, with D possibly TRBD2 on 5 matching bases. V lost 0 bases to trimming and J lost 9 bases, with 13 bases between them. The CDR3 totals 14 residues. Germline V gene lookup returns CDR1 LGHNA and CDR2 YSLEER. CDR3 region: CASSQDSRGATQYF. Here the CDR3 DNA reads TGCGCCAGCAGCCAAGATTCTCGGGGAGCAACGCAGTATTTT.

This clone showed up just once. CDR3 nucleotide sequence: TGTGCCAGCATCATACAGGGTTTAGCAGGAGGCTACACCTTC. Translated: CASIIQGLAGGYTF. This rearrangement joins TRBV2 to TRBJ1-2, with a tentative D call TRBD1 (6 bases). Trimming pared 7 bases from V and 8 bases from J, leaving 20 bases between. The germline gives CDR1 SNHLY, CDR2 FYNNEI. The CDR3 runs to 14 residues.

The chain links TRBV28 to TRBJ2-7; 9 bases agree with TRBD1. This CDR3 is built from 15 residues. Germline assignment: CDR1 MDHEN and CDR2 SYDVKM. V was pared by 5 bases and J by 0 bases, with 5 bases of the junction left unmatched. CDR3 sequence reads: CASSPRQGVSYEQYF. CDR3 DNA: TGTGCCAGCAGTCCTAGACAGGGGGTCTCCTACGAGCAGTACTTC.

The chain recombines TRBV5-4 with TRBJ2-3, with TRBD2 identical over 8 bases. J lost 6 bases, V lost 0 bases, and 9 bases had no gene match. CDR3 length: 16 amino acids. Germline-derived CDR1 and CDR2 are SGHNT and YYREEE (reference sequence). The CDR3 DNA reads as TGTGCCAGCAGCTTGGCCGGGACTAGGCTCGTGGATACGCAGTATTTT. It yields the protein CASSLAGTRLVDTQYF.

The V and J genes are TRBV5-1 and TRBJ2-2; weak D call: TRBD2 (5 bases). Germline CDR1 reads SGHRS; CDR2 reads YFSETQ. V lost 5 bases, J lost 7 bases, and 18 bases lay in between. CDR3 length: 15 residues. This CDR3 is CASSSIPTEGGELFF. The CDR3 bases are TGCGCCAGCAGTTCCATCCCTACCGAGGGCGGGGAGCTGTTTTTT.

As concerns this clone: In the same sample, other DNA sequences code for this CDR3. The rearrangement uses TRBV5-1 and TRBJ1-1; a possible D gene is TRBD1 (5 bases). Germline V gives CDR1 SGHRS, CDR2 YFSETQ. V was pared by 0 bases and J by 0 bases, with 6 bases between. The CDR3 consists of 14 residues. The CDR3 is CASSLAGMNTEAFF. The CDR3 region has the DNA TGCGCCAGCAGCTTGGCAGGGATGAACACTGAAGCTTTCTTT. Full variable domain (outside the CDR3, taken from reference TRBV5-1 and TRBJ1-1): KAGVTQTPRYLIKTRGQQVTLSCSPISGHRSVSWYQQTPGQGLQFLFEYFSETQRNKGNFPGRFSGRQFSNSRSEMNVSTLELGDSALYLCASSLAGMNTEAFFGQGTRLTVV.

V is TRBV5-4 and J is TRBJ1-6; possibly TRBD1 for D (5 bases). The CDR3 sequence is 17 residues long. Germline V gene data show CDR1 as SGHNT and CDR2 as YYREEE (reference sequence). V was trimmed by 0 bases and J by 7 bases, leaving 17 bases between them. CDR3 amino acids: CASSLGLAQEGNSPLHF. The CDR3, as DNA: TGTGCCAGCAGCTTGGGGTTAGCACAGGAGGGAAATTCACCCCTCCACTTT.

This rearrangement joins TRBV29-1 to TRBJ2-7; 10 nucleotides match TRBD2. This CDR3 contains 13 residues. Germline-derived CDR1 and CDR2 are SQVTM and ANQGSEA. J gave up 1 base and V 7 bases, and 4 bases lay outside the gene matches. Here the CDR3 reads CSGSGRNSYEQYF. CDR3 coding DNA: TGCAGCGGTAGCGGGAGGAATTCCTACGAGCAGTACTTC.